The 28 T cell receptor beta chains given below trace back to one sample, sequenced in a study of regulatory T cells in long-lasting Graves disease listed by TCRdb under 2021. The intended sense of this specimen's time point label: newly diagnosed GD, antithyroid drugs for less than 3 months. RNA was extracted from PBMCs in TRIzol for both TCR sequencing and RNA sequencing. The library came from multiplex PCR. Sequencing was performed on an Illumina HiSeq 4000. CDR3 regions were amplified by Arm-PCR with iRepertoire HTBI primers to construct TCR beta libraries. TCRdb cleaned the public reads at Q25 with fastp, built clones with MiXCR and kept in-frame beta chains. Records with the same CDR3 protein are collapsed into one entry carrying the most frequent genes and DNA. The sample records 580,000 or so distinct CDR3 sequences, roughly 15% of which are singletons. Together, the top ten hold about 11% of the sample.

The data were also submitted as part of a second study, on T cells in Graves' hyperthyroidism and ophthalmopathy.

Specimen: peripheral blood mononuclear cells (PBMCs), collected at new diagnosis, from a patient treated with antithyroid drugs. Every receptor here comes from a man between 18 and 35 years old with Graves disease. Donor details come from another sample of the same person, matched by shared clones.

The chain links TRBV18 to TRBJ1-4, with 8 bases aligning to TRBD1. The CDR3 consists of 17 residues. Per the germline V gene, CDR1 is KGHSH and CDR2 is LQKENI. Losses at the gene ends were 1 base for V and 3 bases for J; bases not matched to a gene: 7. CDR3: CASSPLIGQGSNEKLFF. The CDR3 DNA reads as TGTGCCAGCTCACCACTCATTGGACAGGGATCTAATGAAAAACTGTTTTTT. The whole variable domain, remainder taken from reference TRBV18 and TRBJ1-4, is NAGVMQNPRHLVRRRGQEARLRCSPMKGHSHVYWYRQLPEEGLKFMVYLQKENIIDESGMPKERFSAEFPKEGPSILRIQQVVRGDSAAYFCASSPLIGQGSNEKLFFGSGTQLSVL.

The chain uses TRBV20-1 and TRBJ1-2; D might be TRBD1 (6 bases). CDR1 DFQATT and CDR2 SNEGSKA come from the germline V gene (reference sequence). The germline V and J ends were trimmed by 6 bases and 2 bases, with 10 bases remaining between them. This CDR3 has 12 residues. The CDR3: CSAEGQNYGYTF. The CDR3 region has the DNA TGCAGTGCCGAAGGACAGAACTATGGCTACACCTTC.

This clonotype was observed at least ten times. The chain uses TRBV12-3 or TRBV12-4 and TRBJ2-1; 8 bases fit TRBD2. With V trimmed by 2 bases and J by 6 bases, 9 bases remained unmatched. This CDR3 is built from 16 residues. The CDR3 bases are TGTGCCAGCAGTTTACCAGCGGGGGTATCGAGCAATGAGCAGTTCTTC. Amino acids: CASSLPAGVSSNEQFF.

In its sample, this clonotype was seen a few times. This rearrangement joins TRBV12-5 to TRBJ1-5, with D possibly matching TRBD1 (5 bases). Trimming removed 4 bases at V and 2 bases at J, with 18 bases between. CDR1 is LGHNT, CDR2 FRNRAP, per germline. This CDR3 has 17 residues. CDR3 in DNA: TGTGCTAGTGGTTCTAGTGATGGGGCATACGGCAATCAGCCCCAGCATTTT. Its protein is CASGSSDGAYGNQPQHF.

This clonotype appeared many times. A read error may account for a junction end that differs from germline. Here the CDR3 DNA reads TGCGCCAGCAGCTTGGCGGGGACTAGCGCCTACGAGCAGTACTTC. Its translation is CASSLAGTSAYEQYF. J is TRBJ2-7 and V is TRBV28; 10 bases map to TRBD2. CDR3 length: 15 residues. Germline values: CDR1 MDHEN, CDR2 SYDVKM.

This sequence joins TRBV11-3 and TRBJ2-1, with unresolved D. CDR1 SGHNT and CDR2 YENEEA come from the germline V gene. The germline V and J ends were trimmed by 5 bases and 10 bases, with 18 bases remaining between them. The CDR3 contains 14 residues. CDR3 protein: CASSQARLSGEQFF. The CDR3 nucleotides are TGTGCCAGCAGCCAAGCAAGACTTTCCGGCGAGCAGTTCTTC.

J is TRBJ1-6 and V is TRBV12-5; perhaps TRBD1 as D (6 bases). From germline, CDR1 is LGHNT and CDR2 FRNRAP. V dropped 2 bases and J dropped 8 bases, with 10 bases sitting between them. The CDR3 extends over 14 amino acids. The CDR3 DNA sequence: TGTGCTAGTGGTTTGACAGGGCTCGATTCACCCCTCCACTTT. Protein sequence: CASGLTGLDSPLHF. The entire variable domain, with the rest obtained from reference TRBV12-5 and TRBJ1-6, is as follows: DARVTQTPRHKVTEMGQEVTMRCQPILGHNTVFWYRQTMMQGLELLAYFRNRAPLDDSGMPKDRFSAEMPDATLATLKIQPSEPRDSAVYFCASGLTGLDSPLHFGNGTRLTVT.

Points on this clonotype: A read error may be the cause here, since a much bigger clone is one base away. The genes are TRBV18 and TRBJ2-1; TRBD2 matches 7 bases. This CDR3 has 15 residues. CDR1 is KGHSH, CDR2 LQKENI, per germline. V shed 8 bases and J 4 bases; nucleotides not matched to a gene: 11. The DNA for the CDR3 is TGTGCCAGCCCTCACGAAGCGGGAAGGTACAATGAGCAGTTCTTC. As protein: CASPHEAGRYNEQFF. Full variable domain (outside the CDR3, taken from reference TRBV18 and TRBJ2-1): NAGVMQNPRHLVRRRGQEARLRCSPMKGHSHVYWYRQLPEEGLKFMVYLQKENIIDESGMPKERFSAEFPKEGPSILRIQQVVRGDSAAYFCASPHEAGRYNEQFFGPGTRLTVL.

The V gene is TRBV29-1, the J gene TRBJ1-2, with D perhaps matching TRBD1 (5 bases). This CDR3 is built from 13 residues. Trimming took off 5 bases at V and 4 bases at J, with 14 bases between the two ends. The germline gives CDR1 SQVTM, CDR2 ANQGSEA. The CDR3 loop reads CSVPGWGVYGYTF. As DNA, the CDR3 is TGCAGCGTTCCAGGGTGGGGTGTCTATGGCTACACCTTC.

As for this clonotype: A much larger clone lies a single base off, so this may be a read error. The CDR3 nucleotides read TGTACCAGCAGTGAGACAGGGTCCAGGATTCCCCTCCACTTT. Amino acids: CTSSETGSRIPLHF. The rearrangement joins TRBV28 to TRBJ1-6; 7 bases are shared with TRBD1. The CDR3 contains 14 residues. Germline V gene lookup returns CDR1 MDHEN and CDR2 SYDVKM. Filled out from reference TRBV28 and TRBJ1-6, the complete variable domain reads DVKVTQSSRYLVKRTGEKVFLECVQDMDHENMFWYRQDPGLGLRLIYFSYDVKMKEKGDIPEGYSVSREKKERFSLILESASTNQTSMYLCTSSETGSRIPLHFGNGTRLTVT.

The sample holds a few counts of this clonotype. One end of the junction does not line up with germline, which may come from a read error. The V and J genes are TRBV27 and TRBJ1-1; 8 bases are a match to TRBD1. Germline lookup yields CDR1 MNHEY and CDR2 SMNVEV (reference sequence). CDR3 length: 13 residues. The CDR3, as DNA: TGTGCCGGCAGTGGGACAGGGAACACTGAAGCTTTCTTT. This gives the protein CAGSGTGNTEAFF.

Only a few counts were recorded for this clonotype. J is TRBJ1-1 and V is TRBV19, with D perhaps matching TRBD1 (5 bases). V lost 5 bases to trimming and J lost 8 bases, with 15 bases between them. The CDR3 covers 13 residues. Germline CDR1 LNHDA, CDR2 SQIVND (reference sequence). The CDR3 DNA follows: TGTGCCAGTAGTGCCGGACACGCGTCGGAAGCTTTCTTT. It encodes CASSAGHASEAFF. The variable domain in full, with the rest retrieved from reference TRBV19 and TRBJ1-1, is DGGITQSPKYLFRKEGQNVTLSCEQNLNHDAMYWYRQDPGQGLRLIYYSQIVNDFQKGDIAEGYSVSREKKESFPLTVTSAQKNPTAFYLCASSAGHASEAFFGQGTRLTVV.

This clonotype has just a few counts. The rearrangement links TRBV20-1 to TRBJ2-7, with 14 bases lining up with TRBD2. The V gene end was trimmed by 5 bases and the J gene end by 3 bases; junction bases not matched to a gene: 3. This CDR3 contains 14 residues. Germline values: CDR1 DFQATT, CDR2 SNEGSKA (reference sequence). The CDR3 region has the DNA TGCAGTGCTCCAGGGACTAGCGGGAGCTACGAGCAGTACTTC. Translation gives CSAPGTSGSYEQYF.

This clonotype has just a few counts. CDR3 sequence reads: CASSGRVSGANVLTF. CDR3 coding DNA: TGTGCCAGCAGCGGCAGGGTATCCGGGGCCAACGTCCTGACTTTC. The chain carries TRBV7-8 and TRBJ2-6, with D maybe TRBD1 (5 bases). There are 15 residues in the CDR3. The V end was cut by 5 bases, the J end by 4 bases, with 12 bases between. Germline CDR1 SGHVS, CDR2 FQNEAQ.

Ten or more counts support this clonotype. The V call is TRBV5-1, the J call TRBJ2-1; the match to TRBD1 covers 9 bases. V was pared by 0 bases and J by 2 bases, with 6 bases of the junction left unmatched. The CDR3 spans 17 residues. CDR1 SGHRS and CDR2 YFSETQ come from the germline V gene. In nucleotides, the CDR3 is TGCGCCAGCAGCTTGGCGCCACGGACAGGGGCCTACAATGAGCAGTTCTTC. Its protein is CASSLAPRTGAYNEQFF. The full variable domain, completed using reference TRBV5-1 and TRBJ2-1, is KAGVTQTPRYLIKTRGQQVTLSCSPISGHRSVSWYQQTPGQGLQFLFEYFSETQRNKGNFPGRFSGRQFSNSRSEMNVSTLELGDSALYLCASSLAPRTGAYNEQFFGPGTRLTVL.

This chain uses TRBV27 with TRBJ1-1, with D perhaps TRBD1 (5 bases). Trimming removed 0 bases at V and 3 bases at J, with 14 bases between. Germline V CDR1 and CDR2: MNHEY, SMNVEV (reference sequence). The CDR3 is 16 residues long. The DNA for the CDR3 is TGTGCCAGCAGTTTATCTGGCAAGGGGTGGGACACTGAAGCTTTCTTT. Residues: CASSLSGKGWDTEAFF.

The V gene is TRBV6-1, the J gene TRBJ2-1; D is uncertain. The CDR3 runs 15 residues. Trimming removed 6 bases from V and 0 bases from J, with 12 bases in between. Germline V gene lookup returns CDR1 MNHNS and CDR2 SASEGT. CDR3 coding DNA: TGTGCCAGCAGATTCACCAAATCCTCCTACAATGAGCAGTTCTTC. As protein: CASRFTKSSYNEQFF.

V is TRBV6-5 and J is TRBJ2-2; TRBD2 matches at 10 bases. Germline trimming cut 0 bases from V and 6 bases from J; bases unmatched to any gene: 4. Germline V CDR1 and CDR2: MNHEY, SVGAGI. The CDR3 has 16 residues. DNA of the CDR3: TGTGCCAGCAGTTACTCAACTAGCGGGAAGGCCGGGGAGCTGTTTTTT. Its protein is CASSYSTSGKAGELFF.

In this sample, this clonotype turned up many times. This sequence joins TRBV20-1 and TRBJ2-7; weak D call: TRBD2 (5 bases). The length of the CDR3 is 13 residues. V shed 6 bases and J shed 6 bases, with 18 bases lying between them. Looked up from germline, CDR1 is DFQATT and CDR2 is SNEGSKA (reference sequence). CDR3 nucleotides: TGCAGTGCCGAGGGCGATGGTACGACCGAGCAGTACTTC. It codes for CSAEGDGTTEQYF.

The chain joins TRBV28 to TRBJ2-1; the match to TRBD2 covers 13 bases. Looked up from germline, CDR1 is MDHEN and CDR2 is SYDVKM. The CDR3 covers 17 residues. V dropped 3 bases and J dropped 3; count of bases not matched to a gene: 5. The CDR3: CASSFKGLAGIYNEQFF. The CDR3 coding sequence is TGTGCCAGCAGTTTCAAGGGACTAGCGGGGATCTACAATGAGCAGTTCTTC.

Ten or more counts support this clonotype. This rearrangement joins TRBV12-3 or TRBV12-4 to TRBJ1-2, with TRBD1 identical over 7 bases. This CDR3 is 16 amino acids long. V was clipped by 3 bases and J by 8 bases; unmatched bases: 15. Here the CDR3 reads CASSFSPRDSHSGYTF. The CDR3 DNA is TGTGCCAGCAGTTTCTCGCCGCGGGACAGCCATTCGGGCTACACCTTC.

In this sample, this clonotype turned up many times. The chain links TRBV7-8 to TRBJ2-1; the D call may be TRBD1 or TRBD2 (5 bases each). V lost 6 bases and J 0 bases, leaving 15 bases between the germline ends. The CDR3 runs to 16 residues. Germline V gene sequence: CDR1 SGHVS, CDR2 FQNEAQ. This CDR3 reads CASRSLMGPSYNEQFF. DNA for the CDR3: TGTGCCAGCAGATCCTTAATGGGACCCTCCTACAATGAGCAGTTCTTC.

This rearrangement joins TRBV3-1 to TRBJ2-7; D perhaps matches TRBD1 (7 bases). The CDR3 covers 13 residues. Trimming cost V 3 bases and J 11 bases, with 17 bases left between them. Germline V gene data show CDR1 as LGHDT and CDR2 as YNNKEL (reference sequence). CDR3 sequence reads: CASSQIRQGGKYF. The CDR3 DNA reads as TGTGCCAGCAGCCAGATTAGACAGGGCGGGAAGTACTTC.

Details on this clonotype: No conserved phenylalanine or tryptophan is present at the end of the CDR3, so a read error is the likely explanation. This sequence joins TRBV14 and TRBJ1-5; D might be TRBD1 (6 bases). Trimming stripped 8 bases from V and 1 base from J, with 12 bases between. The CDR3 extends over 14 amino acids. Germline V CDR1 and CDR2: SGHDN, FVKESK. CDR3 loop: CASRLGASNQPQHY. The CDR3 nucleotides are TGTGCCAGCCGCCTGGGGGCGAGCAATCAGCCCCAGCATTAT.

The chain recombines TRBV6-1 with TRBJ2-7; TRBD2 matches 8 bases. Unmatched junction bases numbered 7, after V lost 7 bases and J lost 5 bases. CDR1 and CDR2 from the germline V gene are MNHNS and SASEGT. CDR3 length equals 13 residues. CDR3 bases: TGTGCCAGCAACCAAATCGGGGGGGACGAGCAGTACTTC. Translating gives CASNQIGGDEQYF.

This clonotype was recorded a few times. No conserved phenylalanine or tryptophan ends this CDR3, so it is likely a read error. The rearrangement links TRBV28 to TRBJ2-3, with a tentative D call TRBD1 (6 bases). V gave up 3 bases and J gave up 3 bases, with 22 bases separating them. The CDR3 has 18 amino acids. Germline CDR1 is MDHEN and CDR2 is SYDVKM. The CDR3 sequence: CASSFHTTGIGKTDTQYL. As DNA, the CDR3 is TGTGCCAGCAGTTTCCACACCACAGGGATCGGTAAGACAGATACGCAGTATCTT.

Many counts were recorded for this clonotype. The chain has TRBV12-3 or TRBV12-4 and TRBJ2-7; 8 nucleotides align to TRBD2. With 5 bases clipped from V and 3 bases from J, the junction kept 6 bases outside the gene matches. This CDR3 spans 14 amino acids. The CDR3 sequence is CASSPRTSNYEQYF. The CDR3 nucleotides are TGTGCCAGCAGTCCCCGGACTAGCAACTACGAGCAGTACTTC.

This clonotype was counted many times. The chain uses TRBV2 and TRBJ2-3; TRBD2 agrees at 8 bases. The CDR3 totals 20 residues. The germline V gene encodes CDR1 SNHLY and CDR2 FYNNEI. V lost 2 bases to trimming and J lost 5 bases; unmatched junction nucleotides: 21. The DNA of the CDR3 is TGTGCCAGCAGTGAATTGTTGAGTAGCGGGATAGGGTCAGGGGAAGATACGCAGTATTTT. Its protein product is CASSELLSSGIGSGEDTQYF.